This TCR beta chain was observed in a study of blood T cell repertoires in COVID-19. For the study at large: From the United States, Italy and Spain came samples of acute and convalescent COVID-19. Sources were T cells, B-cell-depleted T cells, or PBMCs; the material itself was cDNA or gDNA.

As processed by the authors: Amplifying reference gene primers gave estimates of nucleated cell counts. The protocol was immunoSEQ multiplex PCR, while the TCRdb copy is restricted to in-frame clones and leaves out a portion. The D gene and trimming were derived from the DNA, and the V and J assignments and clone size from that table. Of under 200,000 clones listed, more than 75% are singletons. The Seattle site enrolled patients during active infection and followed them longitudinally. This clone has just one count. CDR1 and CDR2 (germline): MDHEN, SYDVKM. CDR3 length equals 15 residues. The V end lost 5 bases, the J end lost 0 bases, and 10 bases lay between the germline ends.

This rearrangement joins TRBV28 to TRBJ1-4; D gene uncertain. The sequence was obtained from a woman aged 60-75 years with COVID-19, enrolled during active disease. Sequenced input: peripheral blood. Written as DNA, the CDR3 is TGTGCCAGCAGTCTCCACGGAGCAACTAATGAAAAACTGTTTTTT. It translates to CASSLHGATNEKLFF. Looking up the rest from reference TRBV28 and TRBJ1-4 gives the full variable domain: DVKVTQSSRYLVKRTGEKVFLECVQDMDHENMFWYRQDPGLGLRLIYFSYDVKMKEKGDIPEGYSVSREKKERFSLILESASTNQTSMYLCASSLHGATNEKLFFGSGTQLSVL.